The present T cell receptor beta chain was sequenced within a study of blood T cell repertoires in COVID-19. Whole-study context: From the United States, Italy and Spain came samples of acute and convalescent COVID-19.

While infection was still active, Seattle patients were enrolled and then followed longitudinally. This clone has a handful of counts. Per the original data handling: Amplifying reference gene primers gave estimates of nucleated cell counts. Clones were sequenced by immunoSEQ multiplex PCR, and TCRdb holds only the in-frame ones, with some missing. V and J calls plus clone size are reproduced from that table; the DNA served to infer D and trimming. Counted here are about 530,000 clones, about 88% occurring once; the ten biggest clones make up around 8%. This CDR3 comprises 13 residues. V was clipped by 1 base and J by 4 bases, with 4 bases between them. Germline CDR1 and CDR2: LGHDT and YNNKEL (reference sequence).

The receptor was isolated from a woman aged 45-60 years with COVID-19, enrolled during active disease. Sequenced: peripheral blood. The chain combines TRBV3-1 (or the pseudogene TRBV3-2) with TRBJ1-4, with no clear D. CDR3 loop: CASSQVRNEKLFF. The CDR3 region has the DNA TGTGCCAGCAGCCAAGTTCGTAATGAAAAACTGTTTTTT.